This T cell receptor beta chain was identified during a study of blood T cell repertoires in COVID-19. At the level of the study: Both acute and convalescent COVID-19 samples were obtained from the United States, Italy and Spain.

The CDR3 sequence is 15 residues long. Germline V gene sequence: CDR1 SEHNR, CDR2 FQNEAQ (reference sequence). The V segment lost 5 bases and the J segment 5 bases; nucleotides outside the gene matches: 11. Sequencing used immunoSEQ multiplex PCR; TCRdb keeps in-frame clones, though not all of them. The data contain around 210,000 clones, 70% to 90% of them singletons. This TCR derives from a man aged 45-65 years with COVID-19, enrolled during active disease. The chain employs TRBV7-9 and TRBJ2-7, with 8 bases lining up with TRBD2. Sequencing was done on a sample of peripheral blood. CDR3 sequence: CASSPSWSGGHEQYF. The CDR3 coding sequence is TGTGCCAGCAGCCCCTCGTGGAGCGGGGGACACGAGCAGTACTTC. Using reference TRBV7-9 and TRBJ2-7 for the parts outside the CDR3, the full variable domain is DTGVSQNPRHKITKRGQNVTFRCDPISEHNRLYWYRQTLGQGPEFLTYFQNEAQLEKSRLLSDRFSAERPKGSFSTLEIQRTEQGDSAMYLCASSPSWSGGHEQYFGPGTRLTVT.